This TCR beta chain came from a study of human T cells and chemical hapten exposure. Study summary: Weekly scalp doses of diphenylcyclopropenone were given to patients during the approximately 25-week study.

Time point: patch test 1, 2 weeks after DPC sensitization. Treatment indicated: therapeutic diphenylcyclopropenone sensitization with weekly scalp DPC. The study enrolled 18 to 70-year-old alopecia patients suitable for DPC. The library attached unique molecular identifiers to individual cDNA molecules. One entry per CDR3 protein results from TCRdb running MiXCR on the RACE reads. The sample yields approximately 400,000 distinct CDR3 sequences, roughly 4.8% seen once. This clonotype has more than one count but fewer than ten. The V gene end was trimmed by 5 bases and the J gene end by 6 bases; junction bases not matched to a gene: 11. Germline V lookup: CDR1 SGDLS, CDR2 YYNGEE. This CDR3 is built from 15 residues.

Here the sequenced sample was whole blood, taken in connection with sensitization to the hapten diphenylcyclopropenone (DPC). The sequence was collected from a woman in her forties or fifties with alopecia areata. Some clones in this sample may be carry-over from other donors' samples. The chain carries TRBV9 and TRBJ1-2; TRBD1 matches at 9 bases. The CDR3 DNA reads TGTGCCAGCAGTCGACGCTGGACAGGGGTGGATGGCTACACCTTC. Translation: CASSRRWTGVDGYTF.